This entry concerns a single TCR beta chain. The antigen is not known. In germline, CDR1 is SQVTM, CDR2 ANQGSEA. V lost 4 bases and J lost 4; bases outside the gene matches: 5. The CDR3 loop spans 13 amino acids. The CD8+ and CD4+ T cells were isolated magnetically using a negative isolation approach, whereas the TEMRA cells were enriched by FACS. This record belongs to a study of CD8 T cells in Susac syndrome. The study, taken as a whole, reports: The number of individuals included in the study's TCR sequencing and HLA analysis was acknowledged as relatively small.

Reverse transcription of about 0.45 to 1 ug RNA was performed with random hexamers. TCRdb reanalysed the immunoSEQ multiplex PCR reads using MiXCR and keeps one entry per CDR3 protein. The sample has just over 150,000 distinct CDR3 sequences, roughly 95% seen once; the top ten hold 0.15%. Sequenced material: CD8+ T cells from PBMCs. The receptor was derived from a human donor with multiple sclerosis. V is TRBV29-1 and J is TRBJ2-5; TRBD1 agrees at 8 bases. The CDR3 region has the DNA TGCAGCGTTGCAGGGGGCGAAATAGAGACCCAGTACTTC. Translated: CSVAGGEIETQYF.